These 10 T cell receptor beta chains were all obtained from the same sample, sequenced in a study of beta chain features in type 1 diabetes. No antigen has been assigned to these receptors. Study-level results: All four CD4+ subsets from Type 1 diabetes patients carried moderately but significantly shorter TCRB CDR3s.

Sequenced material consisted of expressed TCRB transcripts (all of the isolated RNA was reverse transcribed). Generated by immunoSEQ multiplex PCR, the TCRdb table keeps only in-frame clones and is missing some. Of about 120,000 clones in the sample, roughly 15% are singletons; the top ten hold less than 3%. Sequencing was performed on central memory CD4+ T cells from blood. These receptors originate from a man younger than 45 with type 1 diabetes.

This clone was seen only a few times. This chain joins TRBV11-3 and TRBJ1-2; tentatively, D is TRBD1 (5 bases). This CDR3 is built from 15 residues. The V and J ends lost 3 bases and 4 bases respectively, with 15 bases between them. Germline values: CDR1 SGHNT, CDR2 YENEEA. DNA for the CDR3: TGTGCCAGCAGCTTGGGCACTACTGGGGGCTATGGCTACACCTTC. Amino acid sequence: CASSLGTTGGYGYTF.

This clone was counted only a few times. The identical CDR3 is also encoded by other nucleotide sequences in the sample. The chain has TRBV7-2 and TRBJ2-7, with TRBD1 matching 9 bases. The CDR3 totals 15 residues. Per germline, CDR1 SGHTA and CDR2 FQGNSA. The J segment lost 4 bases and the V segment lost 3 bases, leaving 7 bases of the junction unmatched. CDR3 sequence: CASSLTGTGSYEQYF. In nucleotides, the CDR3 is TGTGCCAGCAGCTTGACCGGGACAGGGTCATACGAGCAGTACTTC.

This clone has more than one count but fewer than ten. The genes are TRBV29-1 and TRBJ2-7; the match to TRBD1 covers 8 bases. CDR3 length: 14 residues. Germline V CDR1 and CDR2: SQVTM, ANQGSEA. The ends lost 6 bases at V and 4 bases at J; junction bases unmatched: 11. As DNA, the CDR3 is TGCAGCGTCGAGAGCCCGGGACAGGATTACGAGCAGTACTTC. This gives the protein CSVESPGQDYEQYF.

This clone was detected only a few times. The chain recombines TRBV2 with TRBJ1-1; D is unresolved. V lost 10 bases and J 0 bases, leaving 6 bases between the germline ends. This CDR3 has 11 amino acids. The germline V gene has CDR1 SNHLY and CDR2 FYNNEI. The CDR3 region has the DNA TGTGCCACCTGGATGAACACTGAAGCTTTCTTT. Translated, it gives CATWMNTEAFF.

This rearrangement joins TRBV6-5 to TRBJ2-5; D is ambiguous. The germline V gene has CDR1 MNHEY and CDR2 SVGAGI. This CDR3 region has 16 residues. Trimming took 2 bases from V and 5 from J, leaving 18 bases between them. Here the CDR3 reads CASSYSRPSQTETQYF. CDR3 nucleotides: TGTGCCAGCAGTTACAGCAGACCCTCGCAGACGGAGACCCAGTACTTC.

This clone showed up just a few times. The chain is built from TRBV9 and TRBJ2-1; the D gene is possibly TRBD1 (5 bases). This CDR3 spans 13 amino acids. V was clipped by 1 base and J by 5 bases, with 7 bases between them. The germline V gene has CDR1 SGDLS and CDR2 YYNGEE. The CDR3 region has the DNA TGTGCCAGCAGCGTACAGGGCCACAATGAGCAGTTCTTC. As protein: CASSVQGHNEQFF.

CDR3 nucleotides: TGTGCCAGCAGAGGTTTAGGTCTGAATTCACCCCTCCACTTT. Translating it yields CASRGLGLNSPLHF. This chain links TRBV5-6 with TRBJ1-6; D unresolved. V dropped 5 bases and J dropped 7 bases, with 13 bases sitting between them. The V gene's germline CDR1 is SGHDT and CDR2 YYEEEE. This CDR3 contains 14 residues.

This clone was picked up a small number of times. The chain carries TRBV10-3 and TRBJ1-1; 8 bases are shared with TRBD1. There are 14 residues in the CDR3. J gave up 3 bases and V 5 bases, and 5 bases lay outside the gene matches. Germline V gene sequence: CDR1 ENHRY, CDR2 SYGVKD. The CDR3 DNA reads TGTGCCATCAGTAAGGGACAGGTCGACACTGAAGCTTTCTTT. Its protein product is CAISKGQVDTEAFF.

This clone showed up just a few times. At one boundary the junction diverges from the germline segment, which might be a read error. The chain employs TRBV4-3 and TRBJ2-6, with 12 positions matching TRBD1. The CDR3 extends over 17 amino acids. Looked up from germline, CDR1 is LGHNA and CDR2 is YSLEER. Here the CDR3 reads CASSFGTGGAGANGLTF. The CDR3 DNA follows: TGCGCCAGCAGCTTTGGGACAGGGGGCGCTGGGGCCAACGGCCTGACTTTC.

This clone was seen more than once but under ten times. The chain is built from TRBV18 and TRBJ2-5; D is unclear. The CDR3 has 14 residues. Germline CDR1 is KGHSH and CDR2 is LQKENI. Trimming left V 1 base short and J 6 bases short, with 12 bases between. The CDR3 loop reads CASSPLLDVKTQYF. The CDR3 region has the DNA TGTGCCAGCTCACCACTGTTGGACGTAAAGACCCAGTACTTC. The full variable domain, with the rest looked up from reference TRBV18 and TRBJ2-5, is NAGVMQNPRHLVRRRGQEARLRCSPMKGHSHVYWYRQLPEEGLKFMVYLQKENIIDESGMPKERFSAEFPKEGPSILRIQQVVRGDSAAYFCASSPLLDVKTQYFGPGTRLLVL.